Sequencing of this TCR beta chain was carried out in a study of blood T cell repertoires in COVID-19. Study details: Material from acute and convalescent COVID-19 was sourced from the United States, Italy and Spain.

There are a few counts of this clone. Profiled with immunoSEQ multiplex PCR; TCRdb holds only in-frame clones, not every one. The table shows 12,000 or so clones, with around 85% occurring only once. The CDR3 has 13 amino acids. The germline CDR1 and CDR2 sequences are MDHEN and SYDVKM. With 10 bases clipped from V and 3 bases from J, the junction kept 6 bases outside the gene matches. The TCR comes from a human donor in a cohort sampled during active COVID-19. The V gene is TRBV28, the J gene TRBJ1-5, with TRBD1 identical over 7 bases. The sample was peripheral blood. Written as DNA, the CDR3 is TGTGCCACCAGGGGGGGGTCCAATCAGCCCCAGCATTTT. This sequence encodes CATRGGSNQPQHF.